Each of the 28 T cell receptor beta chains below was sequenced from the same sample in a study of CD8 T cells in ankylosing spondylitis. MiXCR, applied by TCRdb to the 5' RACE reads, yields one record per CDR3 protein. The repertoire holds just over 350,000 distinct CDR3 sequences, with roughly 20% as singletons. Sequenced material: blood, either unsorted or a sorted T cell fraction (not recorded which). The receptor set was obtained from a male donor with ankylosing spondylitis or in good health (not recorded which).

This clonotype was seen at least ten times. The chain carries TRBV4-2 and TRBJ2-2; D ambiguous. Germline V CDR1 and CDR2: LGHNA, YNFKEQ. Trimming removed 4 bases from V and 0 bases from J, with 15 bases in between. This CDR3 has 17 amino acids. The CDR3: CASSPIVTDSNTGELFF. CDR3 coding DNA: TGTGCCAGCAGCCCTATCGTAACAGATTCGAACACCGGGGAGCTGTTTTTT.

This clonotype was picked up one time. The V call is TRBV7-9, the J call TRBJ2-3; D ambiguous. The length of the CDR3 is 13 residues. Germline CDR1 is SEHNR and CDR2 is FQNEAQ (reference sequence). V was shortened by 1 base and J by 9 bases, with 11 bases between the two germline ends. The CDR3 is CASSLVGVETQYF. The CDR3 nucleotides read TGTGCCAGCAGCTTAGTTGGGGTGGAGACGCAGTATTTT.

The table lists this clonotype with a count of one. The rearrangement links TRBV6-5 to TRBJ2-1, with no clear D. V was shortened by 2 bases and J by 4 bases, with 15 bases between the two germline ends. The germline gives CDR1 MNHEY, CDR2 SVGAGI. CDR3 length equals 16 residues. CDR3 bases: TGTGCCAGCAGTTACGCCGACCCAGAGGCTTACAATGAGCAGTTCTTC. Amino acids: CASSYADPEAYNEQFF.

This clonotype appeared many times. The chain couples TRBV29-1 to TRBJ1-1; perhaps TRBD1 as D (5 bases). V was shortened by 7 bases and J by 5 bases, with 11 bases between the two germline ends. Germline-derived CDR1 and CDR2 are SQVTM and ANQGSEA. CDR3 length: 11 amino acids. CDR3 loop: CSAAGGTEAFF. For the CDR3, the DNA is TGCAGCGCCGCCGGGGGAACTGAAGCTTTCTTT.

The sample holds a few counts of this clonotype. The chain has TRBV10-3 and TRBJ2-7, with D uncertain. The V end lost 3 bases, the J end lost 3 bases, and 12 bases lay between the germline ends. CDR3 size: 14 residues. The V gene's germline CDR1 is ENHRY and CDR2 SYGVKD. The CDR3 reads CAISDRLSGYEQYF. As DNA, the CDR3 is TGTGCCATCAGTGACAGGCTGTCGGGCTACGAGCAGTACTTC.

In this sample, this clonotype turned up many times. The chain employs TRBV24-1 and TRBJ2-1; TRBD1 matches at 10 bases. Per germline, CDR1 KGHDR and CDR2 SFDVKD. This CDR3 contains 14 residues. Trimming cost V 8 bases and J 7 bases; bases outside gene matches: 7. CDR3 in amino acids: CATMGTGDENEQFF. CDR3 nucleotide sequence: TGTGCCACCATGGGGACAGGGGATGAAAATGAGCAGTTCTTC.

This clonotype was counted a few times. CDR3: CASSQVVADTQYF. The CDR3 nucleotides read TGCGCCAGCAGCCAAGTGGTAGCAGATACGCAGTATTTT. The chain has TRBV4-1 and TRBJ2-3, with D hard to call. V lost 1 base to trimming and J lost 4 bases, with 6 bases between them. This CDR3 spans 13 amino acids. Germline V gene sequence: CDR1 MGHRA, CDR2 YSYEKL.

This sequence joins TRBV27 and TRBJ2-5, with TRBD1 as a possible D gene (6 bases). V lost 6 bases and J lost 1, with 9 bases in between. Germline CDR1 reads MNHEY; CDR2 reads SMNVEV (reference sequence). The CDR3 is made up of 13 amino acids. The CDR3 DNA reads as TGTGCCAGCAGACAGGGCAGCCAAGAGACCCAGTACTTC. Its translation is CASRQGSQETQYF.

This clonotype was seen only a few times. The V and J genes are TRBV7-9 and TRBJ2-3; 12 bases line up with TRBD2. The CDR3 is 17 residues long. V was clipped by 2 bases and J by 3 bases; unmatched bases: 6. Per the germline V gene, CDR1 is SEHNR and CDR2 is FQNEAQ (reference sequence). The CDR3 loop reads CASSLSGLAGSTDTQYF. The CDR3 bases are TGTGCCAGCAGCTTATCCGGACTAGCGGGGAGTACAGATACGCAGTATTTT.

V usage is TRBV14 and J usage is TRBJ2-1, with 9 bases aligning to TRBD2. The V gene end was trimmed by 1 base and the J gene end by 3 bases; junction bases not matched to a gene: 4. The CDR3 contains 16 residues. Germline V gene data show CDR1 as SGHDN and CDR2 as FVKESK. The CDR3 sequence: CASSQGLLAGYNEQFF. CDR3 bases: TGTGCCAGCAGCCAAGGGTTACTAGCGGGCTACAATGAGCAGTTCTTC.

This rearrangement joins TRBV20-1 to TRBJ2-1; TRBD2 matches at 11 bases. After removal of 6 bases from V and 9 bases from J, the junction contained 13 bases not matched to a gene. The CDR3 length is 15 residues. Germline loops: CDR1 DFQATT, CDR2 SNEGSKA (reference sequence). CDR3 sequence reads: CSAKTLAGVVGEQFF. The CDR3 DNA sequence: TGCAGTGCCAAAACACTAGCGGGGGTCGTTGGTGAGCAGTTCTTC.

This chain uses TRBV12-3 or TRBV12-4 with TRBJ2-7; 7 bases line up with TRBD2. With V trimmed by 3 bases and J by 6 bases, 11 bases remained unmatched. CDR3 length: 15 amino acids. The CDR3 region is CASSFIGGRVSEQYF. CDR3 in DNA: TGTGCCAGCAGTTTTATCGGGGGGAGGGTCTCCGAGCAGTACTTC.

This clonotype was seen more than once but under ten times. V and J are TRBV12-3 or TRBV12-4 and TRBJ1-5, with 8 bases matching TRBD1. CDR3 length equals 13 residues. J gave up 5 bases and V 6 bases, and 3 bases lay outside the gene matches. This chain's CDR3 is CASRMTGDQPQHF. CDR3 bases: TGTGCCAGCAGGATGACAGGGGATCAGCCCCAGCATTTT.

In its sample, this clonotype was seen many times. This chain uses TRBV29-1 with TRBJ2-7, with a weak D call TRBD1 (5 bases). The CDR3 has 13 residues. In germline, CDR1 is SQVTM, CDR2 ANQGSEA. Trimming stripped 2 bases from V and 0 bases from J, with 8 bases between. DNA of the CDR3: TGCAGCGTTGAACAACAGGACTCCTACGAGCAGTACTTC. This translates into CSVEQQDSYEQYF.

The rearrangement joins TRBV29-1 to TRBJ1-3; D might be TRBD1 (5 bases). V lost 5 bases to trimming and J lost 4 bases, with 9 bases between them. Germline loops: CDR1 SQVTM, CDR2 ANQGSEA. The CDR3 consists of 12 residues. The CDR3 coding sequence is TGCAGCGTTCGGACACCCGGAAACACCATATATTTT. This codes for CSVRTPGNTIYF.

The CDR3 protein is CSATAYHLASGTDTQYF. The CDR3 DNA follows: TGCAGTGCTACCGCCTACCATCTAGCGTCTGGCACAGATACGCAGTATTTT. The chain recombines TRBV20-1 with TRBJ2-3, with TRBD2 as a possible D gene (6 bases). CDR3 length: 17 amino acids. Germline CDR1 is DFQATT and CDR2 is SNEGSKA (reference sequence). V shed 4 bases and J shed 1 base, with 21 bases lying between them.

CDR3 sequence reads: CASNMAGPWPQHF. The CDR3 DNA reads TGCGCCAGCAACATGGCAGGACCATGGCCCCAGCATTTT. J is TRBJ1-5 and V is TRBV10-2; D not resolved. The CDR3 is 13 amino acids. CDR1 is WSHSY, CDR2 SAAADI, per germline. V dropped 7 bases and J dropped 9 bases, with 16 bases sitting between them.

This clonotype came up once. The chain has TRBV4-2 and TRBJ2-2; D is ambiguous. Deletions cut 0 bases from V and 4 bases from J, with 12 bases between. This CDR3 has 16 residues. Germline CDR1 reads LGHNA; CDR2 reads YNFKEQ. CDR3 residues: CASSQEGSKFTGELFF. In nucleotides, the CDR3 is TGTGCCAGCAGCCAAGAGGGTTCTAAGTTCACCGGGGAGCTGTTTTTT.

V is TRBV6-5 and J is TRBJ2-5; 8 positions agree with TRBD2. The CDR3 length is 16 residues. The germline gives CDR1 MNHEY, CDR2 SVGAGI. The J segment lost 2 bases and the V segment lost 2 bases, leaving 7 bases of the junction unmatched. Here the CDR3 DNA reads TGTGCCAGCAGTTACGCAAGCGGGGGCCTTCAAGAGACCCAGTACTTC. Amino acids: CASSYASGGLQETQYF.

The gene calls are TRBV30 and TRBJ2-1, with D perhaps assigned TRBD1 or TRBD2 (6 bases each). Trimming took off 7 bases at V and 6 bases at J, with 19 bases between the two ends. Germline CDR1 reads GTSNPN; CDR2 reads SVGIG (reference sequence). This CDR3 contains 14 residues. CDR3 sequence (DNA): TGTGCCTCCCGGTTGGGGGGCCCTGGCAATGAGCAGTTCTTC. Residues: CASRLGGPGNEQFF.

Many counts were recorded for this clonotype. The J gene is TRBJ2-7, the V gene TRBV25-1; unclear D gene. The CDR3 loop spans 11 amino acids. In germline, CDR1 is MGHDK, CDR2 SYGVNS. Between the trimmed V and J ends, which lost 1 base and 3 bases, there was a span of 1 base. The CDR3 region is CASSEFYEQYF. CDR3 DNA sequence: TGTGCCAGCAGTGAATTCTACGAGCAGTACTTC.

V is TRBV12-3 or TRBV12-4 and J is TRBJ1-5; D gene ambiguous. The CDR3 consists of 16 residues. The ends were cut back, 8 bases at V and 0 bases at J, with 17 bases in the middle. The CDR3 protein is CASLSAAGYSNQPQHF. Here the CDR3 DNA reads TGTGCCAGCCTGTCTGCTGCGGGGTATAGCAATCAGCCCCAGCATTTT.

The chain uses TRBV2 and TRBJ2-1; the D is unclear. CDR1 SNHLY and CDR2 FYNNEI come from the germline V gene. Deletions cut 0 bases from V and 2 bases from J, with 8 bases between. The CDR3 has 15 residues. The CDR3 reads CASSEAPLTYNEQFF. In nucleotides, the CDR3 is TGTGCCAGCAGTGAAGCGCCCCTAACCTACAATGAGCAGTTCTTC. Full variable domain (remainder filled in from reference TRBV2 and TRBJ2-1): EPEVTQTPSHQVTQMGQEVILRCVPISNHLYFYWYRQILGQKVEFLVSFYNNEISEKSEIFDDQFSVERPDGSNFTLKIRSTKLEDSAMYFCASSEAPLTYNEQFFGPGTRLTVL.

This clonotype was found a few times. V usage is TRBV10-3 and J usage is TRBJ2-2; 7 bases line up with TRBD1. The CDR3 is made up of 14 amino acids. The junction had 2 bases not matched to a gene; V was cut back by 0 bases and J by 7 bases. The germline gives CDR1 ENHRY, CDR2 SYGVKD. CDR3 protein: CAISESRTGGELFF. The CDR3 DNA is TGTGCCATCAGTGAGTCGAGGACAGGCGGGGAGCTGTTTTTT.

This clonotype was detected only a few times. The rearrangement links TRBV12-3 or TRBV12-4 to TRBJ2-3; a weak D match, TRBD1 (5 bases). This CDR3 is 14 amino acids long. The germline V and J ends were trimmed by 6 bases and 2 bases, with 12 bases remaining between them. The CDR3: CASSPDNFTDTQYF. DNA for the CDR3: TGTGCCAGCAGCCCGGACAACTTCACAGATACGCAGTATTTT.

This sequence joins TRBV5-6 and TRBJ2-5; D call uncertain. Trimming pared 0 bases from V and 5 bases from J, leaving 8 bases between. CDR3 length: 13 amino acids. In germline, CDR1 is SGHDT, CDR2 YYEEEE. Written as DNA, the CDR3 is TGTGCCAGCAGCTTGGGCAGCGAGGAGACCCAGTACTTC. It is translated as CASSLGSEETQYF.

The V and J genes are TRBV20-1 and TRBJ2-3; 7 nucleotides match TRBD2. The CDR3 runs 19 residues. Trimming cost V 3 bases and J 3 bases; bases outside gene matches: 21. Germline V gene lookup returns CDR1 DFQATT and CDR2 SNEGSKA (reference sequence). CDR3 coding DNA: TGCAGTGCTAGGGCCGACTGGAGCGGGGAGGTTCGTAGGACAGATACGCAGTATTTT. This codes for CSARADWSGEVRRTDTQYF.

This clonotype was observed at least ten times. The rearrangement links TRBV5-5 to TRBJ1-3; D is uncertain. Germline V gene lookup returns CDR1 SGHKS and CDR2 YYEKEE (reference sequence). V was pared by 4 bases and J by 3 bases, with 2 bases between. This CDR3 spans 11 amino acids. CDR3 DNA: TGTGCCAGCAGCAGTGGAAACACCATATATTTT. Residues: CASSSGNTIYF.